This TCR beta chain was sequenced in a study of control samples from healthy donors and cancer patients. Deletions cut 8 bases from V and 4 bases from J, with 20 bases between. This CDR3 spans 15 amino acids. Germline CDR1 LNHDA, CDR2 SQIVND (reference sequence). Method: immunoSEQ multiplex PCR; TCRdb's copy keeps in-frame clones and lacks some. The sample has under 150,000 clones, over 85% seen once. What was sequenced was blood. This receptor was obtained from a man aged 30 to 45 in good health. This rearrangement joins TRBV19 to TRBJ1-2; TRBD1 is a possible D gene (6 bases). The CDR3 here is CASAFFPDRGYGYTF. Here the CDR3 DNA reads TGTGCCAGTGCGTTTTTTCCGGACAGAGGCTATGGCTACACCTTC.